The source of this T cell receptor beta chain is a study of blood T cell repertoires in COVID-19. The table came from immunoSEQ multiplex PCR; TCRdb's copy has only in-frame clones and leaves some out. Here the sample spans hundreds of thousands of clones, about 89% being singletons. The clonotype was recovered from a man aged 35 to 55 with acute or convalescent COVID-19. The material sequenced was peripheral blood.

CDR3: CASSWTGLKNTGELFF. CDR3 DNA: TGCGCCAGCAGCTGGACAGGGTTGAAGAACACCGGGGAGCTGTTTTTT. This sequence joins TRBV5-1 and TRBJ2-2; TRBD1 aligns across 8 bases. The germline gives CDR1 SGHRS, CDR2 YFSETQ. Unmatched junction bases numbered 5, after V lost 3 bases and J lost 1 base. This CDR3 spans 16 amino acids. Complete variable domain (other parts from reference TRBV5-1 and TRBJ2-2): KAGVTQTPRYLIKTRGQQVTLSCSPISGHRSVSWYQQTPGQGLQFLFEYFSETQRNKGNFPGRFSGRQFSNSRSEMNVSTLELGDSALYLCASSWTGLKNTGELFFGEGSRLTVL.